This is a list of T cell receptor beta chains from one sample in a study of cytomegalovirus exposure and HLA in healthy donors. Data came from immunoSEQ multiplex PCR; TCRdb stores just in-frame clones and leaves some out. The table lists around 140,000 clones, with more than 0.8% in the top ten. Sequencing was done on a sample of PBMCs. These TCRs come from a male donor in good health and CMV-seronegative. Both conserved end residues are part of each CDR3. A D gene is named only where the DNA matches it firmly.

>TRBV30|TRBJ2-5|TRBD2
TGTGCCTGGAGTGGTAGCGGGAGAGGAGAGACCCAGTACTTC
CAWSGSGRGETQYF
>TRBV28|TRBJ1-5|NA
TGTGCCAGCAGTTTAGGTGGCCTGATTCCTAGCAATCAGCCCCAGCATTTT
CASSLGGLIPSNQPQHF
>TRBV5-1|TRBJ2-7|TRBD1
TGCGCCAGCAGTATGGACAGGCGCACCTCCTACGAGCAGTACTTC
CASSMDRRTSYEQYF
>TRBV7-2|TRBJ1-1|TRBD1
TGTGCCAGCCGACGACAGGGCGGGACTGAAGCTTTCTTT
CASRRQGGTEAFF
>TRBV7-9|TRBJ2-4|TRBD1
TGTGCCAGCACCGACGAGGGGGCTCGAGCCAAAAACATTCAGTACTTC
CASTDEGARAKNIQYF
>TRBV4-3|TRBJ2-5|NA
TGCGCCAGCAGCCAAGAAAGGTCGACAGTAGAGACCCAGTACTTC
CASSQERSTVETQYF
>TRBV6-1|TRBJ1-1|NA
TGTGCCAGCAGAACAGGGCTAGGCACTGAAGCTTTCTTT
CASRTGLGTEAFF
>TRBV6-5|TRBJ2-5|NA
TGTGCCAGCACCTCGTATGTAGTGGAGACCCAGTACTTC
CASTSYVVETQYF
>TRBV7-9|TRBJ2-2|TRBD1
TGTGCCAGCAGCTTCTTGGACAGGGTCGGGGAGCTGTTTTTT
CASSFLDRVGELFF
>TRBV18|TRBJ1-1|NA
TGTGCCAGCTCACCCCAGGTGACGAACACTGAAGCTTTCTTT
CASSPQVTNTEAFF
>TRBV4-3|TRBJ2-7|NA
TGCGCCAGCAGCCAAGAGGCAGGCCGGGGCTACGAGCAGTACTTC
CASSQEAGRGYEQYF
>TRBV15|TRBJ2-5|NA
TGTGCCACCAGCAGGGACAGACGCCAAGAGACCCAGTACTTC
CATSRDRRQETQYF
>TRBV6-1|TRBJ1-6|NA
TGTGCCAGCAGTGACAGGGGTTCACCCCTCCACTTT
CASSDRGSPLHF
>TRBV29-1|TRBJ1-1|NA
TGCAGCGTTGAAGTCCAGGGGTTGCCTTTCTTT
CSVEVQGLPFF
>TRBV19|TRBJ2-5|TRBD2
TGTGCCAGTAGTATCCCAGCGGGGCTGGTCCAGTACTTC
CASSIPAGLVQYF
>TRBV18|TRBJ1-2|TRBD1
TGTGCCAGCTCACCACTTATGGGACAGGGGTTCTATGGCTACACCTTC
CASSPLMGQGFYGYTF
>TRBV6-1|TRBJ2-1|TRBD2
TGTGCCAGCAGTGAAGGGGCGGGAGCTCTCTATGAGCAGTTCTTC
CASSEGAGALYEQFF
>TRBV19|TRBJ2-7|TRBD1
TGTGCCAGTAGGCACACAGGGGGCGTAACATCCGAGCAGTACTTC
CASRHTGGVTSEQYF
>TRBV5-6|TRBJ1-2|NA
TGTGCCAGCAGATTTGGTGATAACCGGGAGGGGTATGGCTACACCTTC
CASRFGDNREGYGYTF
>TRBV7-9|TRBJ2-2|NA
TGTGCCAGCACCGAGGTAGTTCCCGGGGAGCTGTTTTTT
CASTEVVPGELFF
>TRBV18|TRBJ2-1|NA
TGTGCCAGCTCACCACAAACTATGACCACTGAGCAGTTCTTC
CASSPQTMTTEQFF
>TRBV11-2|TRBJ2-2|NA
TGTGCCAGCAGCTTTCCCAGGGAACGGGTGAACACCGGGGAGCTGTTTTTT
CASSFPRERVNTGELFF
>TRBV7-9|TRBJ2-5|NA
TGTGCCAGCAGCTTAGTTAGCCTTCAAGAGACCCAGTACTTC
CASSLVSLQETQYF
>TRBV10-2|TRBJ2-2|TRBD2
TGCGCCAGCAGCGATACGGGGGGGGCGCGGGAGCTGTTTTTT
CASSDTGGARELFF
>TRBV11-2|TRBJ2-1|NA
TGTGCCAGCAGCTTAGAGGCGGTTCGTAATGTGAATGAGCAGTTCTTC
CASSLEAVRNVNEQFF
>TRBV19|TRBJ2-2|TRBD2
TGTGCCAGTATCGGGACTAAGATCAACACCGGGGAGCTGTTTTTT
CASIGTKINTGELFF
>TRBV19|TRBJ1-5|NA
TGTGCCAGTAGTTCCTCGGGGGACAATCAGCCCCAGCATTTT
CASSSSGDNQPQHF
>TRBV30|TRBJ1-6|NA
TGTGCCTGGAGTGGGAGGAGTAATTCACCCCTCCACTTT
CAWSGRSNSPLHF
>TRBV10-3|TRBJ2-7|NA
TGTGCCATCAGTAAACCGACACAGGGAAGTGACGAGCAGTACTTC
CAISKPTQGSDEQYF
>TRBV10-3|TRBJ1-1|TRBD1
TGTGCCATCAATAACAGGGGCACTGAAGCTTTCTTT
CAINNRGTEAFF
>TRBV7-9|TRBJ2-1|TRBD2
TGTGCCAGCAACCAGGGCCAGGTGGGAGGGAAGGAGCAGTTCTTC
CASNQGQVGGKEQFF
>TRBV6-1|TRBJ2-3|NA
TGTGCCAGCAGGCCGGGTTCTGGAGCGACAGATACGCAGTATTTT
CASRPGSGATDTQYF
>TRBV7-2|TRBJ1-4|NA
TGTGCCAGCAGCTTAGTCGGGACTACTAATGAAAAACTGTTTTTT
CASSLVGTTNEKLFF
>TRBV15|TRBJ1-5|NA
TGTGCCACCAGCACCTTGAGGCAGGGAAGATGGCCCCAGCATTTT
CATSTLRQGRWPQHF
>TRBV15|TRBJ2-5|NA
TGTGCCACCAGCCCTACCTCGGACAGCCAAGAGACCCAGTACTTC
CATSPTSDSQETQYF
>TRBV10-1|TRBJ1-5|NA
TGCGCCAGCAGTGTTGGGGGGGGCCAGCCCCAGCATTTT
CASSVGGGQPQHF
>TRBV6-5|TRBJ1-2|NA
TGTGCCAGCGCTTTCTCTACTATGAGGGGCTACACCTTC
CASAFSTMRGYTF
>TRBV7-9|TRBJ1-1|NA
TGTGCCAGCAGCCCCTGGCAGAACACTGAAGCTTTCTTT
CASSPWQNTEAFF
>TRBV28|TRBJ2-6|TRBD1
TGTGCCAGCAGTTTAGGACAGGGGGATGTTTGGGGTGGGGCCAACGTCCTGACTTTC
CASSLGQGDVWGGANVLTF
>TRBV6-1|TRBJ2-7|TRBD1
TGTGCCAGCAGTATCGGACAGGGCTACGAGCAGTACTTC
CASSIGQGYEQYF
>TRBV6-6|TRBJ2-3|TRBD2
TGTGCCAGTCGGCTAGCGGGGTCTCCCACAGATACGCAGTATTTT
CASRLAGSPTDTQYF
>TRBV7-2|TRBJ1-2|TRBD1
TGTGCCAGCAGCTTAGGTCAGGGGGCCACCTATGGCTACACCTTC
CASSLGQGATYGYTF
>TRBV14|TRBJ1-2|NA
TGTGCCAGCAGCCAAGTCGGCTATGGCTACACCTTC
CASSQVGYGYTF
>TRBV19|TRBJ1-3|TRBD1
TGTGCCCCCTGGACAGGGGGAAACACCATATATTTT
CAPWTGGNTIYF
>TRBV6-6|TRBJ1-1|NA
TGTGCCAGCAGTTATGTACAGGGAGCAGCTCTCGGTTTCTTT
CASSYVQGAALGFF
>TRBV4-3|TRBJ2-1|TRBD1
TGCGCCAGCAGCCAAGATTGGGACAGGGAGGCCAATGAGCAGTTCTTC
CASSQDWDREANEQFF
>TRBV30|TRBJ1-5|NA
TGTGCCTGGAGTGTACACAGGGATCAGCCCCAGCATTTT
CAWSVHRDQPQHF
>TRBV27|TRBJ2-6|NA
TGTGCCAGCAGTTGGTTCTCCAGCTCTGGGGCCAACGTCCTGACTTTC
CASSWFSSSGANVLTF
>TRBV29-1|TRBJ1-2|NA
TGCAGCGTCGTAGTCCGCGGCTATGGCTACACCTTC
CSVVVRGYGYTF
>TRBV7-8|TRBJ1-2|TRBD1
TGTGCCAGCAGCCCGACCCTGACAGGGGCTAACTATGGCTACACCTTC
CASSPTLTGANYGYTF
>TRBV5-1|TRBJ1-6|TRBD1
TGCGCCAGCAGCCCTGAAGGGTTTGCGGGACAGCCTATTTCACCCCTCCACTTT
CASSPEGFAGQPISPLHF
>TRBV4-2|TRBJ1-2|NA
TGTGCCAGCAGCCAAGATTTTTCGTCCTTCTCTAACTATGGCTACACCTTC
CASSQDFSSFSNYGYTF
>TRBV6-5|TRBJ2-1|NA
TGTGCCAGCCGTAAAGAGGAGCTCTCCTACAATGAGCAGTTCTTC
CASRKEELSYNEQFF
>TRBV5-5|TRBJ2-7|TRBD1
TGTGCCAGCAGCTTGCAGGGGGATAGGTACGAGCAGTACTTC
CASSLQGDRYEQYF
>TRBV30|TRBJ2-7|NA
TGTGCCTGGAGTGCGACTTCCTCCGAGCAGTACTTC
CAWSATSSEQYF
>TRBV27|TRBJ1-6|TRBD1
TGTGCCAGCAGTTTCTTACCCCCGTCACCGGGACAGCTCGGTAATTCACCCCTCCACTTT
CASSFLPPSPGQLGNSPLHF
>TRBV19|TRBJ2-7|NA
TGTGCCAGTAGTATAAATGGGGGGTCCTACGAGCAGTACTTC
CASSINGGSYEQYF
>TRBV10-3|TRBJ1-4|TRBD1
TGTGCCATCAGTGCGAAGGACAGGGCTGAAAAACTGTTTTTT
CAISAKDRAEKLFF
>TRBV20-1|TRBJ2-5|TRBD2
TGCAGTGCCCGACTAGCAGAGACCCAGTACTTC
CSARLAETQYF
>TRBV30|TRBJ1-6|TRBD1
TGTGCCTGGAGTGTACCACCTCCGGGACAGGGCCGTTCACCCCTCCACTTT
CAWSVPPPGQGRSPLHF